Detailed here is one TCR beta chain. The sample belongs to a study of blood T cell repertoires in COVID-19. Looking at the study overall: Samples came from the United States, Italy and Spain, spanning acute and convalescent COVID-19. PBMCs, B-cell-depleted T cells, or T cells were the source of the cDNA or gDNA that made up the material.

Authors' processing steps: Reference gene primer amplification in the assay estimated nucleated cell counts. Clones were read by immunoSEQ multiplex PCR, and TCRdb kept only the in-frame ones, dropping some. V and J calls and clone size are those listed in that table; D and trimming were worked out from the DNA. The sample lists some 300,000 clones; about 87% were seen once. From germline, CDR1 is LNHNV and CDR2 YYDKDF (reference sequence). The CDR3 contains 15 residues. The J segment lost 3 bases and the V segment lost 2 bases, leaving 7 bases of the junction unmatched. Patients in Seattle were enrolled during active infection, then followed longitudinally.

V gene TRBV15 combines with J gene TRBJ2-7; 7 positions agree with TRBD2. The receptor's source is a woman aged 50 to 60 with COVID-19, enrolled during active disease. Sequencing was carried out using peripheral blood. CDR3 nucleotides: TGTGCCACCAGCAGATTTCCGGGGGGAAACTACGAGCAGTACTTC. Its translation is CATSRFPGGNYEQYF. Looking up the rest from reference TRBV15 and TRBJ2-7 gives the full variable domain: DAMVIQNPRYQVTQFGKPVTLSCSQTLNHNVMYWYQQKSSQAPKLLFHYYDKDFNNEADTPDNFQSRRPNTSFCFLDIRSPGLGDTAMYLCATSRFPGGNYEQYFGPGTRLTVT.